Listed below are T cell receptor beta chains from one sample, sequenced in a study of pediatric ulcerative colitis. The repertoire was sequenced with immunoSEQ multiplex PCR; TCRdb's copy has only in-frame clones and lacks some. The sample contains 60,000 or so clones, 70% to 85% of which appear only once. Sequencing used blood. The receptor source for this set is a boy between 10 and 17 years old with moderate ulcerative colitis. CDR3s include the opening cysteine and the closing phenylalanine or tryptophan. A D gene is named only where the DNA matches it firmly. Expanded clones are given a class, and other clones once, few, many or no size at all.

CDR3nt: TGTGCCAGCAACATAGCGGGGGGGGGTGATACGCAGTATTTT
CDR3aa: CASNIAGGGDTQYF
v_gene: TRBV27
j_gene: TRBJ2-3
abundance: .
d_gene: TRBD2

CDR3nt: TGCGCCAGCAGCGCGGACAGAAGGCAAAACATTCAGTACTTC
CDR3aa: CASSADRRQNIQYF
v_gene: TRBV5-1
j_gene: TRBJ2-4
abundance: .
d_gene: .

CDR3nt: TGTGCCTGGAGTCCCCCCTTGGCGGGGAGGACTCACTACGAGCAGTACTTC
CDR3aa: CAWSPPLAGRTHYEQYF
v_gene: TRBV30
j_gene: TRBJ2-7
abundance: .
d_gene: .

CDR3nt: TGTGCCAGCAGCGCCCTTGTTCGGGGGAGAACCGGGGAGCTGTTTTTT
CDR3aa: CASSALVRGRTGELFF
v_gene: TRBV9
j_gene: TRBJ2-2
abundance: .
d_gene: .

CDR3nt: TGTGCCAGCTCACCCGGACAGGGAATCATGAACACTGAAGCTTTCTTT
CDR3aa: CASSPGQGIMNTEAFF
v_gene: TRBV18
j_gene: TRBJ1-1
abundance: .
d_gene: TRBD1

CDR3nt: TGTGCCAGCAGCCTAGTGGAGGGGACGCAGTATTTT
CDR3aa: CASSLVEGTQYF
v_gene: TRBV6-1
j_gene: TRBJ2-3
abundance: .
d_gene: .

CDR3nt: TGTGCCAGTAGTGAGAGCTCTGAGCAGTTCTTC
CDR3aa: CASSESSEQFF
v_gene: TRBV19
j_gene: TRBJ2-1
abundance: .
d_gene: .

CDR3nt: TGCAGCGTCACCGGGACAGGGGGCGGTCAGCCCCAGCATTTT
CDR3aa: CSVTGTGGGQPQHF
v_gene: TRBV29-1
j_gene: TRBJ1-5
abundance: .
d_gene: TRBD1

CDR3nt: TGTGCCAGTAGTGGCGCAGGCTCCTACAATGAGCAGTTCTTC
CDR3aa: CASSGAGSYNEQFF
v_gene: TRBV19
j_gene: TRBJ2-1
abundance: once
d_gene: .

CDR3nt: TGTGCCAGCAGCACCTCCGGGACAGGTCGCCCGGAGCAGTACTTC
CDR3aa: CASSTSGTGRPEQYF
v_gene: TRBV2
j_gene: TRBJ2-7
abundance: once
d_gene: TRBD1

CDR3nt: TGTGCCAGCACTCCAGACGCGAACACCGGGGAGCTGTTTTTT
CDR3aa: CASTPDANTGELFF
v_gene: TRBV6-1
j_gene: TRBJ2-2
abundance: .
d_gene: .

CDR3nt: TGTGCCAGTAGTATAGATCTAAGCGGGGCAAGAGATACGCAGTATTTT
CDR3aa: CASSIDLSGARDTQYF
v_gene: TRBV19
j_gene: TRBJ2-3
abundance: .
d_gene: TRBD2

CDR3nt: TGTGCCAGCTCACCAAGGACAGGCATAAGCACTGAAGCTTTCTTT
CDR3aa: CASSPRTGISTEAFF
v_gene: TRBV18
j_gene: TRBJ1-1
abundance: few
d_gene: TRBD1

CDR3nt: TGTGCCAGCAGGACTGAAAAACCGGGACGGCTTAATGAAAAACTGTTTTTT
CDR3aa: CASRTEKPGRLNEKLFF
v_gene: TRBV28
j_gene: TRBJ1-4
abundance: .
d_gene: .

CDR3nt: TGTGCCAGCAGAAAACAGGCTAATGAGCAGTTCTTC
CDR3aa: CASRKQANEQFF
v_gene: TRBV25-1
j_gene: TRBJ2-1
abundance: .
d_gene: .